A selection of T cell receptor beta chains follows, all from one sample in a study of blood T cell repertoires in COVID-19. Sequencing was performed with immunoSEQ multiplex PCR; in TCRdb, only in-frame clones are kept and a portion is missing. The sample has about 350,000 clones, over 85% seen once. Sequenced: peripheral blood. These receptors all stem from a woman in her fifties or sixties with COVID-19, enrolled during active disease. CDR3s include the opening cysteine and the closing phenylalanine or tryptophan. D genes are given only for firm matches. For some rows the clone size is stated as once, few or many, or as a class when expanded; others skip it.

V	D	size	J	DNA	CDR3
TRBV3-1/TRBV3-2	.	.	TRBJ2-1	TGTGCCAGCAGCCTCAATACCCCAGGCAGCCCGTTCTTC	CASSLNTPGSPFF
TRBV28	.	once	TRBJ2-2	TGTGCCAGCAGTTTAGGCGGGACGGGCACCGGGGAGCTGTTTTTT	CASSLGGTGTGELFF
TRBV5-1	TRBD1	.	TRBJ1-1	TGCGCCAGCACCTCACAGGGGGCAGGGACTGAAGCTTTCTTT	CASTSQGAGTEAFF
TRBV5-1	.	.	TRBJ2-7	TGCGCCAGCAGCATGGACAAATTATACTACGAGCAGTACTTC	CASSMDKLYYEQYF
TRBV11-2	TRBD2	few	TRBJ2-1	TGTGCCAGCAGGGGGGGACTAGCGTCCTACAATGAGCAGTTCTTC	CASRGGLASYNEQFF
TRBV11-2	.	.	TRBJ1-4	TGTGCCAGCAGCCGCCTTGCCAGTTCAACTAATGAAAAACTGTTTTTT	CASSRLASSTNEKLFF
TRBV6-6	TRBD1	.	TRBJ1-1	TGTGCCAGCAGGGGGACAGCTGAAGCTTTCTTT	CASRGTAEAFF
TRBV2	.	.	TRBJ1-2	TGTGCCAGCACCGGGGGGGGGACGGCGGCGAACTATGGCTACACCTTC	CASTGGGTAANYGYTF
TRBV28	.	.	TRBJ1-6	TGTGCCAGCACCCCACCCTTACTAAATTCACCCCTCCACTTT	CASTPPLLNSPLHF
TRBV5-8	.	.	TRBJ2-1	TGTGCCAGCACGCTCCACCCTACTGAAAATGAGCAGTTCTTC	CASTLHPTENEQFF
TRBV7-3	.	.	TRBJ1-2	TGTGCCAGCAGCGCAGGGCCTGCTAACTATGGCTACACCTTC	CASSAGPANYGYTF
TRBV9	.	.	TRBJ1-1	TGTGCCAGCAGCCCCCTCTCCACTGAAGCTTTCTTT	CASSPLSTEAFF
TRBV2	.	.	TRBJ2-1	TGTGCCAGCAGTCCATACAATGAGCAGTTCTTC	CASSPYNEQFF
TRBV3-1/TRBV3-2	TRBD2	.	TRBJ2-1	TGTGCCAGCAGCCAAGATCTAGGCCTAGCGGGTATCAATGAGCAGTTCTTC	CASSQDLGLAGINEQFF
TRBV19	.	.	TRBJ2-1	TGTGCCAGTAGTATAATGGGGGGGGGCCGGAATGAGCAGTTCTTC	CASSIMGGGRNEQFF